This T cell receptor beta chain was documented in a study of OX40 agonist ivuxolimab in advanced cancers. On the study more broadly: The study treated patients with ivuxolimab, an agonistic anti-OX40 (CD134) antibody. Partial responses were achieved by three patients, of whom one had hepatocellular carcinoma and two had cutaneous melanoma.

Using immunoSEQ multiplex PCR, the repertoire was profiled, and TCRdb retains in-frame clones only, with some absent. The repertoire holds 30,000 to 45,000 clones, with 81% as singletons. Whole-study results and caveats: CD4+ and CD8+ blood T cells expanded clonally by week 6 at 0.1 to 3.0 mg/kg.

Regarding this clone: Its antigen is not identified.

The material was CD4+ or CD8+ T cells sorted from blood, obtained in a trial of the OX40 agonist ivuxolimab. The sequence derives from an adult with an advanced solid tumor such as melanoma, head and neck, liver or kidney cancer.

The CDR3 DNA sequence: TGTGCCAGCATTGGGACAGGAGGCAACACCGGGGAGCTGTTTTTT. It is translated as CASIGTGGNTGELFF. The rearrangement uses TRBV2 and TRBJ2-2; 8 bases match TRBD1. Germline V gene lookup returns CDR1 SNHLY and CDR2 FYNNEI. The J segment lost 2 bases and the V segment lost 7 bases, leaving 6 bases of the junction unmatched. The CDR3 loop spans 15 amino acids.